This T cell receptor beta chain emerged from a study of T cells in women clearing cervical HPV infection. Study-level findings and limits: Unknown T-cell numbers per sample may underlie the richness differences.

CDR3 length equals 13 residues. Germline values: CDR1 GTSNPN, CDR2 SVGIG (reference sequence). The V gene lost 0 bases and the J gene lost 3 bases, with 8 bases spanning the gap. The method was immunoSEQ multiplex PCR; TCRdb's version includes in-frame clones alone and lacks a portion of them. The clone table shows about 35,000 clones, with the ten largest holding around 1.6%. Points on this clone: Its antigen is undetermined. The read ends 3 residues shy of where the CDR3 ends; the end is completed using the germline J gene.

The rearrangement joins TRBV30 to TRBJ2-5, with D tentatively TRBD2 (5 bases). What was sequenced was blood buffy coat. This sequence was found in a woman between 18 and 70 years old with a cervical HPV16 infection that either progressed to CIN3+ or cleared (not recorded which). This CDR3 is CAWSVLGKETQYF. Incomplete CDR3 DNA: TGTGCCTGGAGTGTACTAGGGAAAGAGACC.